This T cell receptor beta chain emerged from a study of control samples from healthy donors and cancer patients. The CDR3 extends over 14 amino acids. Germline lookup yields CDR1 MDHEN and CDR2 SYDVKM. V shed 6 bases, J shed 10 bases, and the junction held 7 bases outside the gene matches. TCRdb's copy holds only in-frame clones and misses some; the assay was immunoSEQ multiplex PCR. This table lists fewer than 200,000 clones. This sequence was found in a woman aged 30 to 39 in good health. Input material: blood. This chain uses TRBV28 with TRBJ1-6; 9 bases map to TRBD1. The CDR3 DNA reads as TGTGCCAGCAGAGCGGACAGGGGTGAATCACCCCTCCACTTT. This encodes CASRADRGESPLHF.